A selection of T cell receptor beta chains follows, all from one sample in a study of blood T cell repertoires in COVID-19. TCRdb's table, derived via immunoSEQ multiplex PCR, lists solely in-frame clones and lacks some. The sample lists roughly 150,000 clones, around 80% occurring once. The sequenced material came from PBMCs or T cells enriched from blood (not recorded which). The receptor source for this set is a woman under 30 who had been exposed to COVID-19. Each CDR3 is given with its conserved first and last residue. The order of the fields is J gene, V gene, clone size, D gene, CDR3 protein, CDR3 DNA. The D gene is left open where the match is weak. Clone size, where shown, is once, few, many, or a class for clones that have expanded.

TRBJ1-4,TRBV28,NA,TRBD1,CASTYRGKGEKLFF,TGTGCCAGCACTTACAGGGGGAAGGGAGAAAAACTGTTTTTT
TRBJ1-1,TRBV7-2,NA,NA,CASSSGMNTEAFF,TGTGCCAGCAGCTCCGGTATGAACACTGAAGCTTTCTTT
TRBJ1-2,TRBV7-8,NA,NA,CASSLVQGYGGYTF,TGTGCCAGCAGCTTAGTGCAGGGGTATGGTGGCTACACCTTC
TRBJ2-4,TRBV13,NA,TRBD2,CASSLALAANIQYF,TGTGCCAGCAGCTTAGCCCTAGCGGCCAACATTCAGTACTTC
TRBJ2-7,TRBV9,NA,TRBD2,CASSVLPGLVTEQYF,TGTGCCAGCAGCGTATTACCGGGACTAGTTACCGAGCAGTACTTC
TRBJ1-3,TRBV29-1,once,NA,CSVEYSSGNTIYF,TGCAGCGTTGAGTACAGCTCTGGAAACACCATATATTTT
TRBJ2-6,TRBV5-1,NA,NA,CASSLYSSGANVLTF,TGCGCCAGCAGCTTGTACTCATCTGGGGCCAACGTCCTGACTTTC
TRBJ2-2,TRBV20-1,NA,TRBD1,CSASKTGTDTGELFF,TGCAGTGCTAGTAAAACCGGGACAGACACCGGGGAGCTGTTTTTT
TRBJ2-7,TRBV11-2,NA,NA,CASSLDPGSEQYF,TGTGCCAGCAGCTTAGATCCGGGATCCGAGCAGTACTTC
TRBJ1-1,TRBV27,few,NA,CASKHVGLNTEAFF,TGTGCCAGCAAGCACGTGGGGCTGAACACTGAAGCTTTCTTT
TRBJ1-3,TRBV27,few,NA,CASSPALGGSGNTIYF,TGTGCCAGCAGTCCCGCCCTAGGCGGGTCTGGAAACACCATATATTTT
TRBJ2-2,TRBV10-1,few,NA,CASSGTPTGELFF,TGCGCCAGCAGCGGGACACCCACCGGGGAGCTGTTTTTT
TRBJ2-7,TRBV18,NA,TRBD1,CASSGQGEDEQYF,TGTGCCAGCTCCGGACAGGGGGAAGACGAGCAGTACTTC
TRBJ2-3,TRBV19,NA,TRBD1,CASRRMTGTGRADTQYF,TGTGCCAGTAGGCGTATGACCGGGACAGGGCGCGCAGATACGCAGTATTTT
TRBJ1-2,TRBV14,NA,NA,CASSQETGQQNYGYTF,TGTGCCAGCAGCCAAGAAACCGGACAGCAAAACTATGGCTACACCTTC
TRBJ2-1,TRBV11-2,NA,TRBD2,CASSLYTPLSAGGTNEQFF,TGTGCCAGCAGCTTATATACGCCGCTGTCGGCGGGAGGAACCAATGAGCAGTTCTTC
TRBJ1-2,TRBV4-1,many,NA,CASSRLAFLVGTAMTNYGYTF,TGCGCCAGCAGCCGACTAGCTTTCTTAGTAGGTACGGCAATGACTAACTATGGCTACACCTTC
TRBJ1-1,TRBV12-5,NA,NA,CASRRRDGNTEAFF,TGTGCTAGTAGGAGGAGGGACGGGAACACTGAAGCTTTCTTT
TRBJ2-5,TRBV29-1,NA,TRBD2,CSVGEGSWETQYF,TGCAGCGTTGGGGAGGGGTCGTGGGAGACCCAGTACTTC
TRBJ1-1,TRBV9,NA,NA,CASSVDPGGNTEAFF,TGTGCCAGCAGCGTAGATCCGGGTGGGAACACTGAAGCTTTCTTT
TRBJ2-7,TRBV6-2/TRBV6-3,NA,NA,CASSYSSGSYEQYF,TGTGCCAGCAGTTACTCGTCCGGGAGCTACGAGCAGTACTTC
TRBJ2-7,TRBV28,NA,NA,CASSHLGRPSSYEQYF,TGTGCCAGCAGTCACCTAGGGAGGCCCTCCTCCTACGAGCAGTACTTC
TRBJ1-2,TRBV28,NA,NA,CASSDQQQGSDGYTF,TGTGCCAGCAGTGATCAACAACAGGGATCGGATGGCTACACCTTC
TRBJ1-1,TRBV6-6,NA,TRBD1,CASTPNRDRAAAFF,TGTGCCAGCACCCCGAACCGGGACAGGGCCGCCGCTTTCTTT
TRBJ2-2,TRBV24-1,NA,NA,CATRSAGNTGELFF,TGTGCCACCAGATCTGCAGGGAACACCGGGGAGCTGTTTTTT
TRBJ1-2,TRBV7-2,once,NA,CASSLSHYGYTF,TGTGCCAGCAGCTTAAGCCACTATGGCTACACCTTC
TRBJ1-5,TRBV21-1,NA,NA,CASSKPTGLSNQPQHF,TGTGCCAGCAGCAAACCGACAGGCCTTAGCAATCAGCCCCAGCATTTT
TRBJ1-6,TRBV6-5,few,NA,CASKNWGVSPLHF,TGTGCCAGCAAGAATTGGGGGGTATCACCCCTCCACTTT
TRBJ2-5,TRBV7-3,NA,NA,CASSTEFGETQYF,TGTGCCAGCAGTACGGAGTTCGGTGAGACCCAGTACTTC
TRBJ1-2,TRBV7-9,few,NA,CATQLSIQGDGYTF,TGTGCCACCCAGCTTAGTATACAGGGCGATGGCTACACCTTC
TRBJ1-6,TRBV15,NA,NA,CATSSVLGRRVPHF,TGTGCCACCAGCAGTGTTCTCGGACGGCGGGTTCCCCACTTT
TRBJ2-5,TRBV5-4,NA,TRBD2,CASSPGWVAGVQETQYF,TGTGCCAGCAGCCCGGGTTGGGTAGCGGGAGTCCAAGAGACCCAGTACTTC
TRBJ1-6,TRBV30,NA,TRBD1,CAWTRQGNSPLHF,TGTGCCTGGACCAGACAGGGGAATTCACCCCTCCACTTT
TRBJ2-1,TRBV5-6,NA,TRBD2,CASSLELAGNLNNEQFF,TGTGCCAGCAGCTTGGAACTAGCGGGCAACTTAAACAATGAGCAGTTCTTC
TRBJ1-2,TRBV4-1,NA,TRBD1,CASSQGIGRTGDGYTF,TGCGCCAGCAGCCAAGGAATAGGTCGGACAGGGGATGGCTACACCTTC
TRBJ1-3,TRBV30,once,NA,CAWSQGGSGNTIYF,TGTGCCTGGAGTCAGGGCGGCTCTGGAAACACCATATATTTT
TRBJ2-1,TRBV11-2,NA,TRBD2,CASSLSGGDRIYNEQFF,TGTGCCAGCAGCTTAAGTGGGGGGGATAGAATCTACAATGAGCAGTTCTTC
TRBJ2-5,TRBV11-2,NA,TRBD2,CASSQRLAEETQYF,TGTGCCAGCAGCCAGAGACTAGCGGAAGAGACCCAGTACTTC
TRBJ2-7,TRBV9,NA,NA,CASSVEVGAYEQYF,TGTGCCAGCAGCGTAGAGGTGGGAGCCTACGAGCAGTACTTC
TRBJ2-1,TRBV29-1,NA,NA,CSAPGGSEQFF,TGCAGCGCCCCAGGAGGTTCTGAGCAGTTCTTC
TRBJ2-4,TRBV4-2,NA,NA,CASSQEGGAGSRNIQYF,TGTGCCAGCAGCCAAGAAGGGGGTGCGGGCAGCCGAAACATTCAGTACTTC
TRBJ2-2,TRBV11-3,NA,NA,CASSFGTANTGELFF,TGTGCCAGCAGCTTCGGGACTGCGAACACCGGGGAGCTGTTTTTT
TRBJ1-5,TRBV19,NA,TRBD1,CASSIAAGGASNQPQHF,TGTGCCAGTAGTATAGCGGCAGGGGGCGCGAGCAATCAGCCCCAGCATTTT
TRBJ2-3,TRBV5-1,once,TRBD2,CASSPPGLAGTTDTQYF,TGCGCCAGCAGCCCCCCGGGACTAGCGGGGACAACAGATACGCAGTATTTT
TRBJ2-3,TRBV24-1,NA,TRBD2,CATSDGRERTDTQYF,TGTGCCACCAGTGATGGGCGGGAGAGAACAGATACGCAGTATTTT
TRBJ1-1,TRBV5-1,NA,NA,CASSQQDHPNTEAFF,TGCGCCAGCTCCCAACAGGACCACCCCAACACTGAAGCTTTCTTT
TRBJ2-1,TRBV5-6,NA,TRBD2,CASSQFTSGVYNEQFF,TGTGCCAGCAGCCAATTTACTAGCGGGGTCTACAATGAGCAGTTCTTC